This T cell receptor (beta chain) emerged from a study of blood T cell repertoires in COVID-19. In the original processing: Researchers report that nucleated cell counts were estimated from reference gene primer amplification. The repertoire was sequenced with immunoSEQ multiplex PCR; TCRdb's copy has only in-frame clones and lacks some. V and J calls and clone size follow that table, whereas D and trimming were derived from the DNA. The sample holds 150,000 or so clones; around 85% are singletons and the top ten take 5%. As regards this clone: Mismatch with germline at one junction end may stem from a read error.

This receptor was identified in a human donor in a cohort sampled during active COVID-19. The specimen was peripheral blood.

The CDR3 loop reads CASSGTAPF. The DNA of the CDR3 is TGTGCCAGCAGCGGGACAGCTCCCTTC. The rearrangement joins TRBV5-5 to TRBJ1-2, with 7 nucleotides matching TRBD1. CDR1 SGHKS and CDR2 YYEKEE come from the germline V gene (reference sequence). The CDR3 contains 9 residues. The variable domain in full, with the rest retrieved from reference TRBV5-5 and TRBJ1-2, is DAGVTQSPTHLIKTRGQQVTLRCSPISGHKSVSWYQQVLGQGPQFIFQYYEKEERGRGNFPDRFSARQFPNYSSELNVNALLLGDSALYLCASSGTAPFGSGTRLTVV.